This entry describes one TCR beta chain. Its specific antigen is unknown. Qualities for individual bases were not recorded, and no much larger clone is one base off. The data are from a study of CD8+CD57+ T cells in acquired aplastic anemia (dated by TCRdb to between 2018 and 2020). Looking at the study overall: A mean of about 3 ug of DNA, ranging from roughly 0.2 to 27.4 ug, was extracted from sorted CD4+ and CD8+ cells. CD8+CD57+ expansion was defined as a frequency above the mean frequency observed in healthy subjects. What the work shows at the level of the full study, not this receptor alone: Although roughly 30 CD8+ CDR3 sequences were shared by patients and controls, these sequences appeared highly expressed in patients and within the immunodominant clones of patients. Patients and healthy controls showed no significant difference in CD8+ Simpson's diversity (P=0.060).

Profiling of TCR beta VDJ combinations and CDR3 sequences used genomic DNA as the template. TCR repertoire sequencing was run on an Illumina HiSeq 2000. For the original study's pipeline: Repertoires were assessed using TRBV/TRBJ rearrangement plots, CDR3 size and DJ length profiles, and Simpson's diversity index. Whichever DNA sequence was most abundant in the deep sequencing data was defined as the immunodominant clone. CDR3 amino acid sequences were checked for sharing between subjects and were compared against published repertoires and the VDJdb database. TCRdb ran its own pipeline on the public reads, namely fastp trimming at Q25 and MiXCR clone calling, and kept in-frame beta chains. Each entry is one CDR3 protein sequence, shown with its most common DNA and genes. These V and J calls are TCRdb output, not the study's own analysis. The sample contains hundreds of thousands of distinct CDR3 sequences, roughly a third of them found a single time. The ten largest account for under 0.95% of the sample.

The patients picked for sequencing were ones in whom flow cytometry had shown an expansion of CD8+CD57+ cells. Severe acquired aplastic anemia was diagnosed in all patients according to International Study of Aplastic Anemia and Agranulocytosis and Camitta criteria. Patients had received no therapy at the time of blood sampling. The study deep-sequenced TCR repertoires of sorted CD4+ and CD8+ blood T cells from severe aplastic anemia patients and healthy subjects. In the USA, patient enrollment took place under clinicaltrials.gov protocols 00001620, 01623167, 00001397, 00071045, 00081523 and 00961064. Ficoll-Paque density gradient centrifugation was used to isolate peripheral blood mononuclear cells. CD4+ and CD8+ T cells were sorted by FACS or magnetic beads before DNA extraction. The cysteine opens and the phenylalanine closes a CDR3 of 16 amino acids. Only CDR3 DNA is held: 48 bases, read in frame from base 1. Trimmed from V: 0 bases; trimmed from J: 3 bases; junction bases lacking a gene match: 9. CDR1 SGHDT and CDR2 YYEEEE were looked up in the germline V gene.

Material: sorted CD4+, CD8+, or CD8+CD57+ T cells (not recorded which) from PBMCs. The sequence was obtained from a human donor with aplastic anemia. Recombination connected TRBV5-6 to TRBJ2-7, with 7 bases matching TRBD2. The base sequence is TGTGCCAGCAGCTTGGTTCCGACTAGCAGCTACTACGAGCAGTACTTC. It codes for CASSLVPTSSYYEQYF.